This T cell receptor beta chain was sequenced during a study of cytomegalovirus exposure and HLA in healthy donors (TCRdb year 2017). For the wider study: In an earlier analysis of 450 to 750 of the donors, roughly 300 Gb of sequence data and 90 million to 130 million unique TCR beta sequences from about 190 million T cells were reported. In a later genetic analysis, genome-wide SNP genotypes for about 65% of the roughly 670 donors were used, and that subset was treated as a discovery cohort. An earlier analysis of some 600 of the donors applied high-throughput TCR beta sequencing to assess whether each TCR beta V gene segment acted as functional or pseudogenic. HLA typing included class I and class II loci at four-digit resolution. Besides the first cohort of about 730 subjects, a separate validation cohort made up of 120 different subjects was used. Of the roughly 400 genotyped donors, about 84% fell in the genetic ancestry cluster associated with self-reported Caucasian donors. High-throughput TCR immunosequencing, statistical association of individual TCRs with disease status, and machine learning were combined to predict cytomegalovirus infection status. Every repertoire in the discovery cohort had been generated on one and the same sequencing platform. The number of typed donors differed by locus: about 620-640 for A, B, C, DRB1 and DQB1; 500 to 550 for DQA1; 606 for DPA1; and 400 to 480 for DPB1. Because of strong linkage in the cohort, four or five DR-DQ haplotypes were treated as single units for association and clustering. About 280 gigabases of sequencing data and around 80 million unique TCR sequences made up an early release that covered fewer than 650 HLA-typed donors. Rather than using new phenotypic data, the later analysis identified candidate immune exposures from TCR beta sequences and from how often those sequences occurred across donors. On average, roughly 240,000 unique TCR beta nucleotide sequences were sequenced per donor among 398 genotyped donors of the cohort, with roughly 18% of those sequences being non-productive. The study aimed to test whether cataloging public T cell receptors could reveal signatures of past pathogen exposure. To study patterns of TCR occurrence, a later analysis re-analyzed previously published TCR beta repertoires from 650 to 750 donors and added high-resolution HLA genotyping. Donor age, sex, ethnicity and CMV serostatus were collected together with the repertoire data. Using immunosequencing, the study profiled T cell repertoires from roughly 650 subjects and related those repertoires to cytomegalovirus serostatus.

The library was obtained by the immunoSEQ multiplex PCR assay. A mixture of 60 forward primers for TCR Vbeta segments and 13 reverse primers for TCR Jbeta segments was used in the multiplex PCR. The CDR3 region of rearranged TCR beta genes was amplified from genomic DNA with a multiplex PCR assay. The amplified TCR beta libraries were sequenced on the Illumina HiSeq System as 87-base-pair reads. The paper's processing steps were these. A later analysis tallied 75 million to 85 million unique TCR beta chains across the 666 repertoires, and about 10 million of those chains were shared by two or more donors. To remove PCR and sequencing errors, raw reads were error-corrected and collapsed into unique sequences using a nearest-neighbor algorithm that merged closely related sequences. To assign V, D and J gene segments, CDR3 sequences were aligned to IMGT reference sequences. For a sequence to be retained, a match of at least six nucleotides to both a V gene segment and a J gene segment was required. Rearrangements were called productive when the CDR3 lacked stop codons and stayed in frame with V and J; all others were non-productive. Following IMGT convention, CDR3 was defined as the stretch from the second conserved V-encoded cysteine to the conserved J-encoded phenylalanine. Sequences without an unambiguous match to a single V gene segment were excluded from the earlier analysis of 450 to 650 of the donors. In an earlier analysis of 587 of the donors, a V segment was called functional when productive rearrangements were above 56.7%, and segregating when the standard deviation between donors exceeded 5%. A statistical classification framework was developed to diagnose cytomegalovirus status using the catalog of TCR beta chain sequences. V and J gene assignment, in a later analysis, came from comparing TCR nucleotide sequences with IMGT/GENE-DB human TR gene sequences. In a later analysis, CDR3 sequences and most-parsimonious VDJ recombination scenarios were assigned using the TCRdist pipeline. In a later analysis, each TCR beta chain was defined by its CDR3 amino acid sequence together with its V-gene family, and reads lacking a unique V-gene family were excluded. In a later analysis, around 650 highly shared, low-generation-probability nucleotide sequences were removed to address suspected cross-contamination and a sequencing artifact. In a later analysis, a clonal expansion index for each public chain was calculated from normalized within-repertoire ranks of inferred template counts. In a later analysis, generation probabilities were computed with a VDJ recombination model fitted to out-of-frame rearrangements, and the resulting probabilities were checked against IGoR. A later analysis scored TCR-TCR, TCR-HLA and TCR-CMV co-occurrence with hypergeometric tests, applying a repertoire-size bias correction to TCR pairs. In a later analysis, false discovery rates were estimated by permuting HLA or CMV assignments 20 times. In a later analysis, co-occurring TCRs were grouped using DBSCAN, with TCRdist sequence similarity added in when clustering inside HLA-allele-positive subsets. Repertoires with fewer than 30,000 or more than 120,000 public chains were left out of co-occurrence clustering, as were a few repertoires with anomalous nucleotide sharing. TCRdb retrieved this table from immuneACCESS and kept in-frame rearrangements only. Not all clones are present; in checked studies, unresolved V genes account for under half, and no reason is known for the remainder. That table is the source of V, J and clone size, and D and trimming were worked out from the DNA. In all, the sample holds about 160,000 clones, and about 80% of those were seen once. The ten largest clones add up to roughly 5% of the sample.

Note on this clone: The clone's antigen remains unknown. No base qualities exist here, and no much larger clone lies one base off it.

CDR1 and CDR2 are read off the germline V gene as SGHRS and YFSETQ. Between the V and J ends, shortened by 3 bases and 4 bases respectively, the junction contains 16 bases. The CDR3 has 15 amino acids, counting the end cysteine and phenylalanine. Only the CDR3 region is kept as DNA, spanning 45 bases read in frame from base 1. What the authors observed across the whole study: An earlier analysis of approximately 540 of the donors showed that most TCR beta V segments appeared in productive rearrangements either about 87% or about 30% of the time, which broadly matched IMGT annotations. According to a later analysis, parvovirus B19, influenza, CMV and Epstein-Barr virus appeared linked to several top co-occurrence clusters. Sequencing depth was assumed to be roughly uniform across donors in the presence/absence analyses, though that assumption may not hold. Linkage disequilibrium might explain the correlated functional status among segregating V segments, but an unknown experimental factor could not be ruled out. The study gave a list of 150 to 200 TCR beta chains associated with cytomegalovirus. A later analysis found that TCR association rates varied across HLA loci, with DRB1 alleles showing the most associated TCRs and HLA-C alleles the fewest. According to the authors, the approach could potentially be generalized to other disease states and immunological phenotypes. A later analysis associated 15,000 to 20,000 TCR beta sequences with specific HLA alleles at a false discovery rate of 0.05. Immune exposure information for the cohort was limited to CMV serostatus. An association between a missense DCLRE1C variant and V-gene and J-gene trimming of TCR beta chains was found in a later genetic analysis and replicated in an independent cohort. Compared with equally common non-associated chains, HLA-associated TCR beta chains in a later analysis were more clonally expanded and had lower generation probabilities. The cohort was sequenced for TCR beta chains only, and without alpha or paired-chain data the features that could be detected were limited. The classifier was reported to diagnose cytomegalovirus status with high specificity and sensitivity in both the original cohort and the validation cohort. Assigning TCR associations to individual alleles was difficult when HLA alleles, especially DR and DQ, strongly co-occurred. A cluster of highly shared sequence variants was judged likely to represent a technical artifact of the sequencing pipeline. Most TCR sequences were seen in very few donors, while some public TCRs were found in many individuals. Because counts were too low, some 17 rarely observed V segments, including chromosome 9 orphons, were left out of the earlier analysis of 587 of the donors. In a later genetic analysis, fewer N-insertions in productive TCRs were reported among donors in an Asian-associated ancestry cluster than the approximately 670-donor mean. A later analysis found that most CMV-associated TCR beta chains appeared HLA-restricted, with HLA associations seemingly driven largely by CMV exposure. Three of the identified cytomegalovirus-associated TCR beta chains were confirmed in vitro to be specific for cytomegalovirus antigens. Some IMGT-functional V segments, including TRBV6-2 and TRBV6-3, could not be distinguished by the 87-base-pair reads and were therefore excluded. A further reported finding was that TCR beta sequences accurately predicted the HLA-A and HLA-B alleles for most subjects in the first cohort. Because HLA typing was unavailable for some donors at each locus, only the typed subset was used in association tests.

The cohort comprised under 700 healthy bone marrow donors. Cohort members were all nominally healthy when sampled, although unrecorded immune exposures were likely present. The donor was CMV seronegative and was included in the group of 352 seronegative cohort members. A peripheral blood sample was provided by each donor, and peripheral blood mononuclear cells were used for TCR beta sequencing. The Qiagen DNeasy Blood Extraction Kit was used to extract genomic DNA from the blood cell samples. Sequenced sample: PBMCs. The receptor was isolated from a man aged 25 to 40 in good health and CMV-seronegative. The V and J segments used are TRBV5-1 and TRBJ2-5, and perhaps TRBD2 as D gene, on 5 matching bases. This receptor has the CDR3 CASSSGASSGETQYF. The nucleotide sequence reads as follows: TGCGCCAGCAGCTCGGGCGCTAGCTCAGGAGAGACCCAGTACTTC.